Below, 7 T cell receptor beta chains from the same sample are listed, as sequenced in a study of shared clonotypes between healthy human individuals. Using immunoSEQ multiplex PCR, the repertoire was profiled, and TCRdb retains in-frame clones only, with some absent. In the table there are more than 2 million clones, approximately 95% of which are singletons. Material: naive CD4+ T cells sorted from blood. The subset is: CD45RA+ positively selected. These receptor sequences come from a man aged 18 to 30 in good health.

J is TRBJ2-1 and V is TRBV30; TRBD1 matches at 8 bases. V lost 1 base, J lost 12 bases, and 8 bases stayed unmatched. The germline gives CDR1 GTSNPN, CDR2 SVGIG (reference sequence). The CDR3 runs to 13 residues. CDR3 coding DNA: TGTGCCTGGAGTGCTATGGGGACAGGAGGGCAGTTCTTC. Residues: CAWSAMGTGGQFF.

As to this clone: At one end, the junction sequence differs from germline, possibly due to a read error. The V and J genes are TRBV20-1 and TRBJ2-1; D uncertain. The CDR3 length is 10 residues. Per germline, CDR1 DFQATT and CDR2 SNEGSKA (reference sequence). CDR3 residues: CGASRDEQFF. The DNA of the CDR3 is TGCGGTGCTAGTAGAGATGAGCAGTTCTTC.

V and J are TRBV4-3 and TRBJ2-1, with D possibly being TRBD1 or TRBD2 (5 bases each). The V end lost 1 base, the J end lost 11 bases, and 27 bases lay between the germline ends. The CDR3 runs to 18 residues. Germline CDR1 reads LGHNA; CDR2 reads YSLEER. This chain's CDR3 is CASSQAGSPVGTHSQQFF. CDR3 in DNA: TGCGCCAGCAGCCAAGCGGGGTCACCGGTGGGGACCCACTCCCAGCAGTTCTTC.

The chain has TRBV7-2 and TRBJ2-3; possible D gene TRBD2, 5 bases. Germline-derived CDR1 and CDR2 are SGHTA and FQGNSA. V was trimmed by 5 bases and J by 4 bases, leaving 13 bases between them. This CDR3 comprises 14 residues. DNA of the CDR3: TGTGCCAGCAGCCCCAACCGGGGATCAGATACGCAGTATTTT. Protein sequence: CASSPNRGSDTQYF.

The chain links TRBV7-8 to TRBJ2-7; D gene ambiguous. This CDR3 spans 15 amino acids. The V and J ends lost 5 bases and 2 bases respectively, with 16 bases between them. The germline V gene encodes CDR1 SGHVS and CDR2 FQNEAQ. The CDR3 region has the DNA TGTGCCAGCAGCCCCGGCCGGGCGAGGCCCTACGAGCAGTACTTC. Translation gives CASSPGRARPYEQYF. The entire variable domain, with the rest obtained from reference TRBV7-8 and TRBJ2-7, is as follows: GAGVSQSPRYKVAKRGQDVALRCDPISGHVSLFWYQQALGQGPEFLTYFQNEAQLDKSGLPSDRFFAERPEGSVSTLKIQRTQQEDSAVYLCASSPGRARPYEQYFGPGTRLTVT.

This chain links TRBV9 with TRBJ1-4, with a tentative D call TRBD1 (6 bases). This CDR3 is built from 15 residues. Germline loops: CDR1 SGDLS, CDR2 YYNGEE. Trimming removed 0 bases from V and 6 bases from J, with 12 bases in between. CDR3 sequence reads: CASSVEGRGDEKLFF. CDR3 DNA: TGTGCCAGCAGCGTAGAAGGCAGGGGTGATGAAAAACTGTTTTTT.

The chain's CDR3 is CASRGLAGAASYEQYF. Written as DNA, the CDR3 is TGTGCCAGCAGGGGACTAGCGGGGGCCGCGTCCTACGAGCAGTACTTC. J is TRBJ2-7 and V is TRBV28; TRBD2 agrees at 14 bases. The germline V gene has CDR1 MDHEN and CDR2 SYDVKM. The CDR3 is 16 amino acids. V was clipped by 6 bases and J by 1 base; unmatched bases: 5.